This T cell receptor beta chain originates from a study of shared clonotypes between healthy human individuals. About the research overall: In total, the donors were a couple of women and three men aged 18 to 49. Used for every donor were three CD4 naive, three CD4 memory, two CD8 naive and one CD8 memory plate. Study-wide results and caveats: Sequencing depth was expected to affect clonotype sharing among donors. The study found about 4.6% of naive CD4 clonotypes shared across several donors.

TCRdb's table, derived via immunoSEQ multiplex PCR, lists solely in-frame clones and lacks some. The sample holds about 2.1 million clones, 90% to 95% seen once. The CDR3 runs to 12 residues. V shed 3 bases and J shed 2 bases, with 6 bases lying between them. Germline loops: CDR1 SGDLS, CDR2 YYNGEE. As regards this clone: The antigen remains unidentified. This specimen includes other DNA sequences encoding the same CDR3.

Naive CD8 populations comprised CD45RO-negative cells positively selected for CCR7, excluding terminally differentiated effector memory CD45RA+ cells. The sequencing input was naive CD8+ T cells from PBMCs. This chain uses TRBV9 with TRBJ2-7; D unclear. This TCR came from a man between 18 and 35 years old in good health. Some clones in this sample may be carry-over from other donors' samples. CDR3 nucleotides: TGTGCCAGCAGCGCAGGAACCTACGAGCAGTACTTC. Translating it yields CASSAGTYEQYF.